This record looks at one TCR beta chain sequence and its context. Its specificity is unknown. Researchers built TCR beta libraries using quantitative 5'-RACE with molecular barcodes. TCRdb re-called the 5' RACE reads with MiXCR, one entry per CDR3 protein. The table has 650,000 to 800,000 distinct CDR3 sequences, 15% to 20% seen once; the top ten hold roughly a fifth. The sample originates from a study of CD8 T cells in ankylosing spondylitis. Germline CDR1 reads DFQATT; CDR2 reads SNEGSKA (reference sequence). This CDR3 comprises 12 residues. Trimming removed 6 bases at V and 5 bases at J, with 11 bases between. Notes on the study in general: Matched ankylosing spondylitis synovial fluid reportedly showed significant enrichment of disease-linked clones. Relatively rare in peripheral blood, disease-linked clones were also CD8+. Apparently characteristic of ankylosing spondylitis blood was a TCR beta motif (about eight highly homologous variants).

This sequence was found in a male donor with ankylosing spondylitis. Sequences were obtained from blood, either unsorted or a sorted T cell fraction (not recorded which). The V call is TRBV20-1, the J call TRBJ2-4; a weak D match, TRBD1 (6 bases). CDR3 sequence: CSANRDENIQYF. CDR3 DNA sequence: TGCAGTGCCAACAGGGATGAAAACATTCAGTACTTC.